This T cell receptor beta chain is from a study of human T cells and chemical hapten exposure. Trimming pared 6 bases from V and 3 bases from J, leaving 12 bases between. The germline CDR1 and CDR2 sequences are LGHDT and YNNKEL (reference sequence). This CDR3 spans 13 amino acids. TCRdb used MiXCR to reprocess the RACE reads, holding one entry per CDR3 protein. This sample has fewer than 300,000 distinct CDR3 sequences, with about 8.6% found just once. The time point here: pre-sensitization, week 0. The treatment here: therapeutic diphenylcyclopropenone sensitization with weekly scalp DPC. The sequence was obtained from a woman in her thirties or forties with alopecia areata. Some clones in this sample may be carry-over from other donors' samples. The sequencing here drew on whole blood, taken in connection with sensitization to the hapten diphenylcyclopropenone (DPC). V is TRBV3-1 and J is TRBJ2-7; TRBD2 might be the D (5 bases). The CDR3 DNA reads TGTGCCAGCAGTCAGAAAGGGAGCTACGAGCAGTACTTC. Encoded protein: CASSQKGSYEQYF.